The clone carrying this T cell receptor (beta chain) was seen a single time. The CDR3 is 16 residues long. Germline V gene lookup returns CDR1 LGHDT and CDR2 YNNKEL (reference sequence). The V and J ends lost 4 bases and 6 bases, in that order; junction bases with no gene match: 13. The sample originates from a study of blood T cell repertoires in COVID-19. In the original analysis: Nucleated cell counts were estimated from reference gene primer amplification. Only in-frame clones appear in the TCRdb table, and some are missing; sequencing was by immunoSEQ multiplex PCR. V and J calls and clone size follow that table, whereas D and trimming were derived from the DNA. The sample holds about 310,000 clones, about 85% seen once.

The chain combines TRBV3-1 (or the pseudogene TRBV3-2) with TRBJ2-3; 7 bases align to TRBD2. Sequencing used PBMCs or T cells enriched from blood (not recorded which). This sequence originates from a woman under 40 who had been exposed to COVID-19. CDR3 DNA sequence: TGTGCCAGCAGCCCCGCGACTAGCCCCGTGTATGATACGCAGTATTTT. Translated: CASSPATSPVYDTQYF.